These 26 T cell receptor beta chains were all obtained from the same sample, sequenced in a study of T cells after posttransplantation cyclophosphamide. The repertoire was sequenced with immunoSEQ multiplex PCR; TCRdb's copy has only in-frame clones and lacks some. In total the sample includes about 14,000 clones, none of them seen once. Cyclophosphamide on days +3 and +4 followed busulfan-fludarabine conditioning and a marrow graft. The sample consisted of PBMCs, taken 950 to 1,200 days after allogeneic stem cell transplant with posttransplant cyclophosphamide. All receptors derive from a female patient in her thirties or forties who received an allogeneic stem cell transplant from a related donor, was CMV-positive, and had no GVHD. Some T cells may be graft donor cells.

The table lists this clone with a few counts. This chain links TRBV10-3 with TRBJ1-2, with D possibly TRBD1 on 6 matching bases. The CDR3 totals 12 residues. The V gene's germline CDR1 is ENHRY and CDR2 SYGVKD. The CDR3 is CARGGFHYGYTF. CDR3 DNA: TGTGCTAGGGGGGGGTTCCACTATGGCTACACCTTC.

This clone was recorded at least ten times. This chain's CDR3 is CASAGTATNTEAFF. The DNA for the CDR3 is TGTGCCAGTGCCGGGACAGCGACCAACACTGAAGCTTTCTTT. V gene TRBV19 combines with J gene TRBJ1-1, with 7 bases fitting TRBD1. This CDR3 spans 14 amino acids. V lost 8 bases, J lost 2 bases, and 8 bases stayed unmatched. Germline V lookup: CDR1 LNHDA, CDR2 SQIVND (reference sequence).

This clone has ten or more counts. CDR3 amino acids: CASSLDGSDGELFF. CDR3 sequence (DNA): TGCGCCAGCAGCTTGGACGGGTCTGATGGGGAGCTGTTTTTT. The chain employs TRBV5-1 and TRBJ2-2; D unclear. V gave up 0 bases and J gave up 8 bases, with 11 bases separating them. The germline gives CDR1 SGHRS, CDR2 YFSETQ. This CDR3 has 14 amino acids.

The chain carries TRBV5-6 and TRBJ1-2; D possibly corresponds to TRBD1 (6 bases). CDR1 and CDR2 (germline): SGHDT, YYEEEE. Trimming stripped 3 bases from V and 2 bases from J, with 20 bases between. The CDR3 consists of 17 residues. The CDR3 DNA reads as TGTGCCAGCAGCTCCTCCCCACATCTTGACAGGAACTATGGCTACACCTTC. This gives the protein CASSSSPHLDRNYGYTF.

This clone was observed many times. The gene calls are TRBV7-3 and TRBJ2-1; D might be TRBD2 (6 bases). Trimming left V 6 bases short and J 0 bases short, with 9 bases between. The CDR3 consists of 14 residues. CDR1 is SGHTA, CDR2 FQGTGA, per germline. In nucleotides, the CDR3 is TGTGCCAGCAGTCCGGGGGACTCCTACAATGAGCAGTTCTTC. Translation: CASSPGDSYNEQFF.

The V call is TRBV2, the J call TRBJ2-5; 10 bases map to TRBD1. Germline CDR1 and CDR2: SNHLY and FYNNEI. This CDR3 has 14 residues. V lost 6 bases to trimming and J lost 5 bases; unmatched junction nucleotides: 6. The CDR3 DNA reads TGTGCCAGCAGGAGGGACAGGGGAACGGAGACCCAGTACTTC. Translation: CASRRDRGTETQYF.

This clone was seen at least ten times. The CDR3 DNA reads TGTGCCAGCAGCTACAGGGGGCGGAACACTGAAGCTTTCTTT. It specifies CASSYRGRNTEAFF. This chain uses TRBV7-8 with TRBJ1-1; TRBD1 matches at 9 bases. The CDR3 sequence is 14 residues long. The ends lost 4 bases at V and 1 base at J; junction bases unmatched: 1. Germline lookup yields CDR1 SGHVS and CDR2 FQNEAQ.

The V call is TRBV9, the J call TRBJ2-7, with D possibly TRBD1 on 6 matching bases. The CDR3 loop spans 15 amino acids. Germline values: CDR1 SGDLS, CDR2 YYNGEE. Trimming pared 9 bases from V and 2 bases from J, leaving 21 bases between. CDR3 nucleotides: TGTGCCATTTTTTTCAGGCAGGGGACGGCCTACGAGCAGTACTTC. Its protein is CAIFFRQGTAYEQYF.

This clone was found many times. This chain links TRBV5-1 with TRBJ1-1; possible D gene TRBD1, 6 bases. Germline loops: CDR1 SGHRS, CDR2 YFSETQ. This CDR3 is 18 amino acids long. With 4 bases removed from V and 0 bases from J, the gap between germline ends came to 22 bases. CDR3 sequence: CASSLLSGRRDMNTEAFF. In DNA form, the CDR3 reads TGCGCCAGCAGCCTTTTATCAGGTCGTCGGGACATGAACACTGAAGCTTTCTTT.

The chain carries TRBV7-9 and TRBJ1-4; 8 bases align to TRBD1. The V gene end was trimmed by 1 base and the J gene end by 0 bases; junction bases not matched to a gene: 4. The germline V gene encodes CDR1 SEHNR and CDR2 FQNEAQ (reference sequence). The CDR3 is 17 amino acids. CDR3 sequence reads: CASSLVGTGATNEKLFF. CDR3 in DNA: TGTGCCAGCAGCTTAGTCGGGACAGGCGCAACTAATGAAAAACTGTTTTTT.

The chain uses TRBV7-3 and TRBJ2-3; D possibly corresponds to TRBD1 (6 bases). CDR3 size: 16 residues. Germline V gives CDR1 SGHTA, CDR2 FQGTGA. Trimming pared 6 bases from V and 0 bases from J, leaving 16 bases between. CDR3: CASSPTGTLSTDTQYF. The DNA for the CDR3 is TGTGCCAGCAGTCCGACCGGGACACTTAGCACAGATACGCAGTATTTT.

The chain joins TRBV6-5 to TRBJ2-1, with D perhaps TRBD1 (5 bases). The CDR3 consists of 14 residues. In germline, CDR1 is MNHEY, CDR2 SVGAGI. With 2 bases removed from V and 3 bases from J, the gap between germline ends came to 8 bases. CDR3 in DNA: TGTGCCAGCAGTTACAGTGACAGCTACAATGAGCAGTTCTTC. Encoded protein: CASSYSDSYNEQFF.

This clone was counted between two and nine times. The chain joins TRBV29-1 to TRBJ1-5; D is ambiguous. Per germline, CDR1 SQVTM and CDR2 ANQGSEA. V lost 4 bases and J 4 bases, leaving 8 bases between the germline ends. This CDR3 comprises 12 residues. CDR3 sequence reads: CSVGGGNQPQHF. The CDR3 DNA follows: TGCAGCGTTGGAGGTGGGAATCAGCCCCAGCATTTT.

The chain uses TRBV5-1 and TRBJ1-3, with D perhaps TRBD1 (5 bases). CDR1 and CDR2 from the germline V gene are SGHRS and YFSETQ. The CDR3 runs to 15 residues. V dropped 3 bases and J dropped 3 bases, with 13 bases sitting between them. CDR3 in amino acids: CASSSQGGFGNTIYF. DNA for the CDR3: TGCGCCAGCAGCTCGCAGGGAGGTTTTGGAAACACCATATATTTT. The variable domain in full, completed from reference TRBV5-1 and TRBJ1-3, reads KAGVTQTPRYLIKTRGQQVTLSCSPISGHRSVSWYQQTPGQGLQFLFEYFSETQRNKGNFPGRFSGRQFSNSRSEMNVSTLELGDSALYLCASSSQGGFGNTIYFGEGSWLTVV.

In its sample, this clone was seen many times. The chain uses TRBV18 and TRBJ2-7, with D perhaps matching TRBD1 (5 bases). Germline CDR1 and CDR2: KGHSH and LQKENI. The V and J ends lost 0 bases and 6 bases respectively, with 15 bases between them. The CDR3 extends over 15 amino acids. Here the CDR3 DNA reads TGTGCCAGCTCACCACCGGGCAGGGCGGTTTCCGAGCAGTACTTC. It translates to CASSPPGRAVSEQYF.

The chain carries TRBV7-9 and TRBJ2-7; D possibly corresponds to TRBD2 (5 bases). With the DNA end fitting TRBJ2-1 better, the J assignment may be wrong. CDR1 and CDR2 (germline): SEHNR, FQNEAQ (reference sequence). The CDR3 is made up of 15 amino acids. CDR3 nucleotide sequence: TGTGCCAGCAGCTTTCAAGCGGACTCGGGAAATGAGCAGTTCTTC. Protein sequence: CASSFQADSGNEQFF.

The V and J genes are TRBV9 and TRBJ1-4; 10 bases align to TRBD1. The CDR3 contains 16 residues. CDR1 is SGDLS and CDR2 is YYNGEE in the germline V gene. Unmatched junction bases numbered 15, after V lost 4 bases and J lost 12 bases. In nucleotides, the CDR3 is TGTGCCAGCAGCCCCCACGACAGGGGGCTTGCAAGTCAACTGTTTTTT. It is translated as CASSPHDRGLASQLFF.

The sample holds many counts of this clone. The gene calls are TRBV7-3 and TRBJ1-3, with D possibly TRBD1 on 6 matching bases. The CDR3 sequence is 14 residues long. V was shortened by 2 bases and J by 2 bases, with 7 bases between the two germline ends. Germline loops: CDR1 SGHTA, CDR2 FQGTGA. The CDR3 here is CASSLDRPGNTIYF. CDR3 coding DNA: TGTGCCAGCAGCTTAGACAGGCCTGGAAACACCATATATTTT.

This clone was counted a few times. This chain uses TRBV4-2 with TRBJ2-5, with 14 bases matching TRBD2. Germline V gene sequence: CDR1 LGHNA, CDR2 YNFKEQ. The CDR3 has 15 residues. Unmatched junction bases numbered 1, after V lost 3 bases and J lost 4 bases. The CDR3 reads CASSQGLAGVETQYF. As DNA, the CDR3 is TGTGCCAGCAGCCAGGGACTAGCGGGGGTAGAGACCCAGTACTTC.

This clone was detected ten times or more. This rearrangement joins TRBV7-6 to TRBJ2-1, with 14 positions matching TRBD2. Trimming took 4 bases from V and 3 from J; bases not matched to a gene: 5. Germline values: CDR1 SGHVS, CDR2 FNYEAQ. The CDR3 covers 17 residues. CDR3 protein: CASSSRTSGGYYNEQFF. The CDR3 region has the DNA TGTGCCAGCAGCTCCCGGACTAGCGGGGGGTACTACAATGAGCAGTTCTTC.

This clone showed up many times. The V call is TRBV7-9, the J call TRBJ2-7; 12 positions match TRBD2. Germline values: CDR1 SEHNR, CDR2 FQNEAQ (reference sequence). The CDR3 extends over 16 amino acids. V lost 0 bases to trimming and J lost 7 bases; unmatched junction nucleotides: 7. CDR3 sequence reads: CASSLAASGGAWEQYF. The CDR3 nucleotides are TGTGCCAGCAGCTTAGCGGCTAGCGGGGGGGCCTGGGAGCAGTACTTC.

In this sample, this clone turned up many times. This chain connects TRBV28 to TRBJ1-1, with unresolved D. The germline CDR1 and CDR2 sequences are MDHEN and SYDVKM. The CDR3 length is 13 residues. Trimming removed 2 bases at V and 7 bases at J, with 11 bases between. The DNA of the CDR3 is TGTGCCAGCAGTTTAAGCGGACGATATGAAGCTTTCTTT. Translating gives CASSLSGRYEAFF.

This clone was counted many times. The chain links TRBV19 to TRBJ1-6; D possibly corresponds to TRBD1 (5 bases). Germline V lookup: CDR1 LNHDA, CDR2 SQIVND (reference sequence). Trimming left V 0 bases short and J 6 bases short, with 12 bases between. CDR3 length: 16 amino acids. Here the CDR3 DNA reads TGTGCCAGTAGTATAGACGGTCGCAGGGCTAATTCACCCCTCCACTTT. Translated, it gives CASSIDGRRANSPLHF. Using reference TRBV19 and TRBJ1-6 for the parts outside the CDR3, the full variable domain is DGGITQSPKYLFRKEGQNVTLSCEQNLNHDAMYWYRQDPGQGLRLIYYSQIVNDFQKGDIAEGYSVSREKKESFPLTVTSAQKNPTAFYLCASSIDGRRANSPLHFGNGTRLTVT.

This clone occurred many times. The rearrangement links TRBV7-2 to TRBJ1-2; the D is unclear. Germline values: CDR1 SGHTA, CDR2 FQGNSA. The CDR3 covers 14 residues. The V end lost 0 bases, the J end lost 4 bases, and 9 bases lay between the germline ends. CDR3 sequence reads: CASSLAEGSYGYTF. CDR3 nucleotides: TGTGCCAGCAGCTTAGCGGAGGGCAGCTATGGCTACACCTTC. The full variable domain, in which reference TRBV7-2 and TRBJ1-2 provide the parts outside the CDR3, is GAGVSQSPSNKVTEKGKDVELRCDPISGHTALYWYRQSLGQGLEFLIYFQGNSAPDKSGLPSDRFSAERTGGSVSTLTIQRTQQEDSAVYLCASSLAEGSYGYTFGSGTRLTVV.

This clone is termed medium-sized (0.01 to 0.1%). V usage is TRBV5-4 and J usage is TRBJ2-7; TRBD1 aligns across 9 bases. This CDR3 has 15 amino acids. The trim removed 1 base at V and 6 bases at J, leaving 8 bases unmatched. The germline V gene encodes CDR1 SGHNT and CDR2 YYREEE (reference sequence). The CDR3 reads CASSLSDRGSREQYF. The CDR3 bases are TGTGCCAGCAGCTTGTCGGACAGGGGATCCCGCGAGCAGTACTTC.

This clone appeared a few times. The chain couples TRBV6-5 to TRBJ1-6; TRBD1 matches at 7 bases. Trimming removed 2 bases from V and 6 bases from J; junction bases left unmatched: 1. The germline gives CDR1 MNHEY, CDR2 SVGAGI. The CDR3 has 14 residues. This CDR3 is CASSYRDSNSPLHF. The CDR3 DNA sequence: TGTGCCAGCAGTTACCGGGACAGTAATTCACCCCTCCACTTT.